This passage covers 14 T cell receptor beta chains from one sample sequenced in a study of blood T cell repertoires in COVID-19. Profiled with immunoSEQ multiplex PCR; TCRdb holds only in-frame clones, not every one. Of tens of thousands of clones listed, about 90% are singletons. The sample was peripheral blood. Receptor source: a human donor in a cohort sampled during active COVID-19.

V is TRBV9 and J is TRBJ2-2; D not certain. Per germline, CDR1 SGDLS and CDR2 YYNGEE. CDR3 length: 15 residues. Trimming stripped 0 bases from V and 2 bases from J, with 8 bases between. Written as DNA, the CDR3 is TGTGCCAGCAGCGTAGGGGTGACTAACACCGGGGAGCTGTTTTTT. It is translated as CASSVGVTNTGELFF.

The genes are TRBV6-4 and TRBJ2-7; the D gene is possibly TRBD1 (6 bases). The CDR3 is 13 residues long. V gave up 5 bases and J gave up 4 bases, with 12 bases separating them. The germline V gene has CDR1 MRHNA and CDR2 SNTAGT. The DNA of the CDR3 is TGTGCCAGCAGTTACAGGGCGACGTACGAGCAGTACTTC. Its protein product is CASSYRATYEQYF.

The chain joins TRBV7-9 to TRBJ2-2, with 13 bases identical to TRBD2. Per germline, CDR1 SEHNR and CDR2 FQNEAQ (reference sequence). The CDR3 covers 15 residues. V trimming: 8 bases; J trimming: 7 bases; junction bases outside the gene matches: 7. The CDR3 DNA reads TGTGCCAGCTCCGGACTAGCGGGAGATGGCGGGGAGCTGTTTTTT. Protein product: CASSGLAGDGGELFF.

The V call is TRBV6-5, the J call TRBJ2-4; tentative D call: TRBD2 (5 bases). V was cut by 6 bases and J by 9 bases, with 12 bases left in between. Germline assignment: CDR1 MNHEY and CDR2 SVGAGI. This CDR3 has 12 amino acids. This CDR3 is CASRSEVGIQYF. In nucleotides, the CDR3 is TGTGCCAGCAGATCGGAGGTGGGCATTCAGTACTTC.

In this sample, this clone turned up once. The gene calls are TRBV10-3 and TRBJ2-2, with TRBD1 matching 8 bases. CDR1 is ENHRY and CDR2 is SYGVKD in the germline V gene. V trimming: 8 bases; J trimming: 4 bases; junction bases outside the gene matches: 6. There are 14 residues in the CDR3. CDR3 coding DNA: TGTGCCATCCGAGGACAGGGAGGCACCGGGGAGCTGTTTTTT. Translated, it gives CAIRGQGGTGELFF.

V is TRBV7-9 and J is TRBJ1-1, with D uncertain. The CDR3 loop spans 15 amino acids. Germline lookup yields CDR1 SEHNR and CDR2 FQNEAQ (reference sequence). Between the trimmed V and J ends, which lost 4 bases and 4 bases, there was a span of 16 bases. The CDR3 DNA reads TGTGCCAGCAGCTCCAAACAGTTACGGGGCACTGAAGCTTTCTTT. Its protein is CASSSKQLRGTEAFF.

This CDR3 reads CASSKGGVILTGELFF. The CDR3 nucleotides are TGTGCCAGTAGTAAAGGGGGGGTTATCCTCACCGGGGAGCTGTTTTTT. This sequence joins TRBV19 and TRBJ2-2, with a possible D match to TRBD2 (7 bases). Germline V lookup: CDR1 LNHDA, CDR2 SQIVND (reference sequence). V dropped 4 bases and J dropped 4 bases, with 16 bases sitting between them. This CDR3 is built from 16 residues.

The sample holds one count of this clone. V and J are TRBV29-1 and TRBJ2-3; 12 nucleotides align to TRBD2. The CDR3 is 15 residues long. Germline V CDR1 and CDR2: SQVTM, ANQGSEA. With V trimmed by 4 bases and J by 1 base, 3 bases remained unmatched. The CDR3 bases are TGCAGCGTTGCTGGACTAGCGGGGCGCACAGATACGCAGTATTTT. It translates to CSVAGLAGRTDTQYF.

The chain links TRBV7-2 to TRBJ2-5; 15 bases map to TRBD2. Trimming cost V 5 bases and J 5 bases; bases outside gene matches: 6. The CDR3 spans 16 residues. The germline V gene encodes CDR1 SGHTA and CDR2 FQGNSA. CDR3 protein: CASSRTSGGAYETQYF. For the CDR3, the DNA is TGTGCCAGCAGCCGGACTAGCGGGGGGGCCTATGAGACCCAGTACTTC.

V and J are TRBV20-1 and TRBJ2-1; TRBD2 is a possible D gene (5 bases). Germline CDR1 reads DFQATT; CDR2 reads SNEGSKA (reference sequence). The CDR3 length is 10 residues. The V end was cut by 5 bases, the J end by 12 bases, with 11 bases between. The CDR3, as DNA: TGCAGTGCTCGGGATGCCCGGCAGTTCTTC. It encodes CSARDARQFF.

The rearrangement joins TRBV4-3 to TRBJ2-3; 8 bases match TRBD1. Trimming removed 4 bases from V and 1 base from J; junction bases left unmatched: 10. Germline assignment: CDR1 LGHNA and CDR2 YSLEER. The CDR3 loop spans 17 amino acids. The CDR3 protein is CASSLGAGGFGTDTQYF. The CDR3 DNA follows: TGCGCCAGCAGCCTCGGGGCAGGGGGCTTCGGCACAGATACGCAGTATTTT.

The chain has TRBV12-5 and TRBJ2-3; D is unclear. Trimming pared 11 bases from V and 1 base from J, leaving 13 bases between. CDR1 is LGHNT, CDR2 FRNRAP, per germline. The CDR3 has 13 residues. The CDR3 region is CAGSRIGTDTQYF. The CDR3 DNA is TGTGCTGGCTCTAGAATCGGCACAGATACGCAGTATTTT.

The chain joins TRBV27 to TRBJ1-1, with TRBD1 as a possible D gene (5 bases). V lost 3 bases and J 1 base, leaving 12 bases between the germline ends. Looked up from germline, CDR1 is MNHEY and CDR2 is SMNVEV (reference sequence). The CDR3 runs to 15 residues. CDR3 sequence reads: CASSFGARKNTEAFF. For the CDR3, the DNA is TGTGCCAGCAGTTTTGGGGCCAGGAAGAACACTGAAGCTTTCTTT.

The rearrangement uses TRBV6-5 and TRBJ1-4; perhaps TRBD1 as D (6 bases). Trimming took 6 bases from V and 8 from J, leaving 16 bases between them. Germline V lookup: CDR1 MNHEY, CDR2 SVGAGI. The CDR3 is 14 amino acids. The CDR3 spells CASSTQGLREKLFF. In DNA, the CDR3 is TGTGCCAGCAGCACACAGGGCCTTCGGGAAAAACTGTTTTTT.